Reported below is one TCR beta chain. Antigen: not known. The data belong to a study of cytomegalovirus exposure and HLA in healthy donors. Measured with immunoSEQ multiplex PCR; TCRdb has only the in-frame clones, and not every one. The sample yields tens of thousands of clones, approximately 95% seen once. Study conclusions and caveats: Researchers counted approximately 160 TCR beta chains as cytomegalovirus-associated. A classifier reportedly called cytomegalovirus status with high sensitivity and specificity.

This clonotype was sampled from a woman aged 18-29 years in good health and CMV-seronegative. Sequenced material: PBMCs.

CDR3 in amino acids: CAWSVKLAGAYTGELFF. In DNA, the CDR3 is TGTGCCTGGAGTGTAAAACTAGCGGGAGCATACACCGGGGAGCTGTTTTTT. The rearrangement joins TRBV30 to TRBJ2-2, with 11 bases aligning to TRBD2. J was trimmed by 3 bases and V by 0 bases; bases with no gene match: 6. Germline CDR1 reads GTSNPN; CDR2 reads SVGIG (reference sequence). The CDR3 is 17 residues long.